The source of this T cell receptor beta chain is a study of shared clonotypes between healthy human individuals. Germline CDR1 reads LNHDA; CDR2 reads SQIVND (reference sequence). The CDR3 spans 15 residues. The ends were cut back, 1 base at V and 4 bases at J, with 11 bases in the middle. What was sequenced on ten immunoSEQ deep assay plates was unsorted PBMC DNA. Original data processing: Owing to the provision of junction-only sequences devoid of quality scores by immunoSEQ, filtering differed. TCRdb's table, derived via immunoSEQ multiplex PCR, lists solely in-frame clones and lacks some. The D gene and trimming were derived from the DNA, and the V and J assignments and clone size from that table. The table records 400,000 to 600,000 clones, roughly 77% of them present only once.

Sequenced material: PBMCs. This receptor was taken from a woman aged 40 to 55 in good health. Some clones in this sample may be carry-over from other donors' samples. The rearrangement links TRBV19 to TRBJ2-1; possible D gene TRBD1, 5 bases. CDR3: CASSIAQGLYNEQFF. The CDR3 DNA is TGTGCCAGTAGTATAGCCCAGGGTTTGTACAATGAGCAGTTCTTC.